The entry below describes one T cell receptor (beta chain). Many counts were recorded for this clonotype. It lacks a known antigen. Base qualities are not provided; no much larger clone lies one nucleotide away. V ends up 5 bases short and J 4 bases short, with an unmatched junction base count of 8. CDR1 and CDR2 (SGHVT, SQSDAQ) derive from the germline V gene. The cysteine opens and the phenylalanine closes a CDR3 of 15 amino acids. The entry retains the CDR3 DNA only, 45 bases that are in frame from base 1. The data originate from a study of T-cell reconstitution after alpha-beta-depleted transplantation in children (dated by TCRdb to between 2015 and 2016). General notes on the study: The study quantitatively tracked T-cell immune reconstitution after TCRalphabeta/CD19-depleted allogeneic hematopoietic cell transplantation in children using TCR repertoire profiling.

Library method: PCR. Sequencing was performed on an Illumina HiSeq 2500. To normalize quantification of the TCRbeta repertoire, the TCR libraries were built with molecular barcoding that relied on unique molecular identifiers. TCRdb trimmed public reads at Q25 via fastp, called clones via MiXCR and kept in-frame beta chains. Entries are consolidated by CDR3 protein sequence, retaining the most common genes and DNA. The sample yields some 300,000 distinct CDR3 sequences; 6% to 10% were counted once. The ten most abundant clones make up 9.1% of the sample. The investigation overall reported the following: Hyperexpanded clone frequencies declined over subsequent months; after one year, T-cell counts and TCRbeta diversity were mostly attributed to newly produced T cells. In some patients, the high TCRbeta diversity seen at day 60 was put down to recipient T cells and intrathymic progenitors that had survived conditioning. The apparently early recovery of alphabetaT-cell counts about two months after transplant reportedly depended on only several hundred rapidly expanded clones that came from non-depleted graft cells.

Explained via the paper, the treatment or condition label denotes: allogeneic hematopoietic cell transplantation with graft depleted of TCRalphabeta T cells and CD19 B cells. TCRalphabeta/CD19-depleted allogeneic hematopoietic cell grafts were given to the transplant recipients, all of whom were children. The chain couples TRBV7-4 to TRBJ2-7, with TRBD2 matching 10 junction bases. The sequenced sample was peripheral blood, obtained 360 days after TCRalphabeta/CD19-depleted stem cell transplant. The source of this sequence is a female patient aged 2-9 years who had a stem cell transplant for Fanconi anemia, so the T cells may come from the graft donor. The nucleotide sequence is TGTGCCAGCAGCAGGATAGCGGGAGGATTTTACGAGCAGTACTTC. The resulting protein is CASSRIAGGFYEQYF.